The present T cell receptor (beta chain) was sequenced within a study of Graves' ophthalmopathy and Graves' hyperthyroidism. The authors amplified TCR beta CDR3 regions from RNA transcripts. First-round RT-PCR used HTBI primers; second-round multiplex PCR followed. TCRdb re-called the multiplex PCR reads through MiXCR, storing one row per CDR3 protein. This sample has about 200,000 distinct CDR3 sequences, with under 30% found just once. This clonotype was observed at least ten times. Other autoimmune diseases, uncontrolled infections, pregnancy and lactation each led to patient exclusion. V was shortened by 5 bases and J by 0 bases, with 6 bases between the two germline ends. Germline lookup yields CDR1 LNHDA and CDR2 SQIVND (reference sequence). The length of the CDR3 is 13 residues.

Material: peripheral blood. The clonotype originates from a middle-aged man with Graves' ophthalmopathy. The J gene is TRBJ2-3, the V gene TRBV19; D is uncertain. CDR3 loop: CASSAMSTDTQYF. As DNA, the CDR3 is TGTGCCAGTAGTGCGATGAGCACAGATACGCAGTATTTT.